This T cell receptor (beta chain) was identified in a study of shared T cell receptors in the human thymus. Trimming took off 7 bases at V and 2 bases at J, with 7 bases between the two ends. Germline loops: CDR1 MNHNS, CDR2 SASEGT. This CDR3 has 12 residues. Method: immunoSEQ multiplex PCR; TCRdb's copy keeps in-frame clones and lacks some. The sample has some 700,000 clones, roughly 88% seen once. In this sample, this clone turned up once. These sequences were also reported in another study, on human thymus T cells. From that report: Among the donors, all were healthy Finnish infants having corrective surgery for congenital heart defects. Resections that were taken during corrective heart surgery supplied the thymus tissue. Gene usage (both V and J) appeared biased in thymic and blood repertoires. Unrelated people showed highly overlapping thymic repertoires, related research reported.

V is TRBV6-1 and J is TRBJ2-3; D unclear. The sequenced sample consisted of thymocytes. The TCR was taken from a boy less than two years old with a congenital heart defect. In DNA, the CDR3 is TGTGCCAGCACGGGTCCCACAGATACGCAGTATTTT. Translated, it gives CASTGPTDTQYF.